Presented here are 14 T cell receptor beta chains from one specimen sequenced in a study of OX40 agonist ivuxolimab in advanced cancers. TCRdb keeps only in-frame clones here, not all; method: immunoSEQ multiplex PCR. Altogether 69,000 or so clones are present, over 75% being singletons, with the ten largest covering approximately 0.5%. This specimen consisted of CD4+ or CD8+ T cells sorted from blood, obtained in a trial of the OX40 agonist ivuxolimab. The receptors derive from an adult with an advanced solid tumor such as melanoma, head and neck, liver or kidney cancer.

The chain is built from TRBV6-5 and TRBJ1-3, with unresolved D. The CDR3 runs 16 residues. Trimming removed 4 bases from V and 4 bases from J, with 17 bases in between. CDR1 and CDR2 from the germline V gene are MNHEY and SVGAGI. This CDR3 reads CASSFTGPNGGNTIYF. For the CDR3, the DNA is TGTGCCAGCAGTTTCACCGGGCCGAACGGGGGAAACACCATATATTTT.

The chain is built from TRBV5-1 and TRBJ2-5; D could derive from TRBD1 or TRBD2 (5 bases each). The CDR3 covers 15 residues. CDR1 is SGHRS, CDR2 YFSETQ, per germline. Trimming pared 4 bases from V and 5 bases from J, leaving 18 bases between. The DNA of the CDR3 is TGCGCCAGCAGCCCTGGGCCTCGAGGGGAGGAGACCCAGTACTTC. Protein: CASSPGPRGEETQYF. Drawing the rest from reference TRBV5-1 and TRBJ2-5, the complete variable domain is KAGVTQTPRYLIKTRGQQVTLSCSPISGHRSVSWYQQTPGQGLQFLFEYFSETQRNKGNFPGRFSGRQFSNSRSEMNVSTLELGDSALYLCASSPGPRGEETQYFGPGTRLLVL.

The chain employs TRBV6-5 and TRBJ2-7; D uncertain. This CDR3 has 14 residues. Germline CDR1 is MNHEY and CDR2 is SVGAGI. Trimming stripped 5 bases from V and 1 base from J, with 12 bases between. CDR3 sequence: CASSTRTSSYEQYF. As DNA, the CDR3 is TGTGCCAGCAGTACCAGGACCTCTTCCTACGAGCAGTACTTC.

This chain links TRBV30 with TRBJ1-5; D might be TRBD1 (6 bases). The CDR3 extends over 13 amino acids. V was shortened by 3 bases and J by 7 bases, with 13 bases between the two germline ends. Germline CDR1 reads GTSNPN; CDR2 reads SVGIG (reference sequence). The chain's CDR3 is CAWRGQGLQPQHF. The CDR3 bases are TGTGCCTGGAGAGGGCAGGGGTTGCAGCCCCAGCATTTT.

This clone is a singleton in its sample. This chain's CDR3 is CASSQKAGVTDTQYF. CDR3 bases: TGTGCCAGTAGCCAAAAGGCGGGAGTCACGGATACGCAGTATTTT. The chain recombines TRBV19 with TRBJ2-3; 7 nucleotides align to TRBD2. Trimming at V came to 6 bases and at J to 6 bases, leaving 12 bases not matched to a gene. The CDR3 extends over 15 amino acids. The germline CDR1 and CDR2 sequences are LNHDA and SQIVND (reference sequence).

Note on this clone: This same CDR3 is encoded by further DNA sequences in the sample. The rearrangement links TRBV5-8 to TRBJ2-7; D is ambiguous. This CDR3 spans 12 amino acids. Germline loops: CDR1 SGHTS, CDR2 YDEGEE. Trimming left V 0 bases short and J 3 bases short, with 4 bases between. The CDR3 coding sequence is TGTGCCAGCAGCTTGGACAACTACGAGCAGTACTTC. Amino acid sequence: CASSLDNYEQYF.

This clone has only one observation. V usage is TRBV6-1 and J usage is TRBJ2-1, with 9 bases matching TRBD2. J was trimmed by 7 bases and V by 1 base; bases with no gene match: 8. Germline V gene sequence: CDR1 MNHNS, CDR2 SASEGT. The length of the CDR3 is 16 residues. The DNA of the CDR3 is TGTGCCAGCAGTGAAGGTACGGGCGGGAGGGGAAATGAGCAGTTCTTC. This encodes CASSEGTGGRGNEQFF.

The chain uses TRBV7-8 and TRBJ2-3, with 7 bases that match TRBD2. CDR3 length: 15 residues. CDR1 SGHVS and CDR2 FQNEAQ come from the germline V gene. V was pared by 5 bases and J by 0 bases, with 5 bases of the junction left unmatched. CDR3 residues: CASSPLASSTDTQYF. The CDR3 region has the DNA TGTGCCAGCAGCCCACTAGCGTCCAGCACAGATACGCAGTATTTT.

The rearrangement links TRBV4-2 to TRBJ2-3; D gene uncertain. Germline V gene lookup returns CDR1 LGHNA and CDR2 YNFKEQ. V lost 1 base and J 7 bases, leaving 9 bases between the germline ends. The CDR3 extends over 13 amino acids. CDR3 coding DNA: TGTGCCAGCAGCCAAGGCCAAAAAAATACGCAGTATTTT. It encodes CASSQGQKNTQYF.

V usage is TRBV7-3 and J usage is TRBJ2-5; 7 bases align to TRBD1. Germline V CDR1 and CDR2: SGHTA, FQGTGA. V trimming: 3 bases; J trimming: 4 bases; junction bases outside the gene matches: 8. CDR3 length: 15 amino acids. The CDR3 spells CASSFQPGGLETQYF. The CDR3 bases are TGTGCCAGCAGCTTTCAGCCAGGGGGATTAGAGACCCAGTACTTC.

The chain employs TRBV23-1 and TRBJ2-7; 9 bases map to TRBD1. TRBV23-1 is labeled an ORF, and its function is uncertain. This CDR3 is built from 19 residues. V was pared by 2 bases and J by 4 bases, with 18 bases of the junction left unmatched. The CDR3 loop is CASSQQDPGQGVRGYEQYF. The CDR3 DNA sequence: TGCGCCAGCAGTCAACAAGACCCGGGACAGGGCGTAAGGGGGTACGAGCAGTACTTC.

The J gene is TRBJ1-4, the V gene TRBV30, with 9 positions matching TRBD1. CDR1 GTSNPN and CDR2 SVGIG come from the germline V gene (reference sequence). J lost 8 bases, V lost 6 bases, and 10 bases had no gene match. This CDR3 has 14 residues. The CDR3 is CACITGGAGEKLFF. CDR3 coding DNA: TGTGCCTGTATAACAGGGGGCGCAGGGGAAAAACTGTTTTTT.

The V call is TRBV4-1, the J call TRBJ1-2; D is undetermined. This CDR3 region has 15 residues. The V gene lost 0 bases and the J gene lost 0 bases, with 8 bases spanning the gap. CDR1 MGHRA and CDR2 YSYEKL come from the germline V gene. This CDR3 reads CASSQEANANYGYTF. CDR3 bases: TGCGCCAGCAGCCAAGAAGCTAATGCTAACTATGGCTACACCTTC.

The genes are TRBV7-9 and TRBJ1-2, with D hard to call. This CDR3 is built from 13 residues. Looked up from germline, CDR1 is SEHNR and CDR2 is FQNEAQ (reference sequence). Between the trimmed V and J ends, which lost 5 bases and 8 bases, there was a span of 15 bases. DNA for the CDR3: TGTGCCAGCAGCCCGGGCCAAAACAAAGGCTACACCTTC. It is translated as CASSPGQNKGYTF.